One and the same sample provided the 7 T cell receptor beta chains below, sequenced in a study of blood T cell repertoires in COVID-19 (dated by TCRdb to between 2020 and 2021). The library was built by means of the immunoSEQ multiplex PCR assay. The source is immuneACCESS, and TCRdb retained only in-frame sequences with V and J called. Part of the clones is not carried over; for the studies checked, unresolved V genes explain less than half of this, and the remainder is unexplained. For this sample the table gives under 200,000 clones, of which 90% were detected only once. The top ten clonotypes cover around 0.53% of the sample. The source material was peripheral blood. These receptors all stem from a man in his fifties or sixties with acute or convalescent COVID-19.

The CDR3 loop reads CASSPVGGTTDTQYF. The CDR3 nucleotides read TGTGCCAGCAGCCCCGTTGGAGGCACCACAGATACGCAGTATTTT. V and J are TRBV6-4 and TRBJ2-3, with TRBD2 as a possible D gene (5 bases). CDR1 and CDR2 (germline): MRHNA, SNTAGT. V was pared by 6 bases and J by 2 bases, with 15 bases between. This CDR3 has 15 amino acids.

V gene TRBV6-4 combines with J gene TRBJ1-1, with D unclear. Germline CDR1 is MRHNA and CDR2 is SNTAGT. This CDR3 is 13 amino acids long. V dropped 2 bases and J dropped 7 bases, with 11 bases sitting between them. The CDR3 DNA sequence: TGTGCCAGCAGTGACCCCTCTCGAGGTGAAGCTTTCTTT. This sequence encodes CASSDPSRGEAFF.

This chain joins TRBV2 and TRBJ1-5, with TRBD1 matching over 7 bases. Losses at the gene ends were 5 bases for V and 4 bases for J; bases not matched to a gene: 5. This CDR3 comprises 14 residues. Germline V gene lookup returns CDR1 SNHLY and CDR2 FYNNEI. CDR3 in DNA: TGTGCCAGCAGTCCCGGGACAGCAAATCAGCCCCAGCATTTT. It encodes CASSPGTANQPQHF.

The rearrangement uses TRBV3-1 (or the pseudogene TRBV3-2) and TRBJ2-1, with TRBD2 matching 10 bases. The V and J ends lost 6 bases and 7 bases, in that order; junction bases with no gene match: 6. The CDR3 totals 14 residues. Germline CDR1 reads LGHDT; CDR2 reads YNNKEL (reference sequence). CDR3 in amino acids: CASSLAGAGNEQFF. The CDR3 nucleotides read TGTGCCAGCAGTCTAGCGGGAGCCGGGAATGAGCAGTTCTTC.

This chain links TRBV19 with TRBJ1-6, with D possibly being TRBD1 (5 bases). The V gene's germline CDR1 is LNHDA and CDR2 SQIVND (reference sequence). There are 14 residues in the CDR3. V gave up 3 bases and J gave up 6 bases, with 9 bases separating them. CDR3: CASSITGSNSPLHF. DNA for the CDR3: TGTGCCAGTAGTATTACAGGAAGTAATTCACCCCTCCACTTT.

This clone has just one count. J is TRBJ2-1 and V is TRBV6-4; 8 bases are a match to TRBD2. CDR3 length: 16 amino acids. J gave up 5 bases and V 7 bases, and 13 bases lay outside the gene matches. Germline V lookup: CDR1 MRHNA, CDR2 SNTAGT. The chain's CDR3 is CASTQPGGGRNNEQFF. The CDR3 DNA sequence: TGTGCCAGCACCCAACCCGGGGGGGGGCGTAACAATGAGCAGTTCTTC.

The chain carries TRBV9 and TRBJ1-4, with a tentative D call TRBD1 (6 bases). This CDR3 spans 14 amino acids. V dropped 4 bases and J dropped 4 bases, with 11 bases sitting between them. Germline V gene lookup returns CDR1 SGDLS and CDR2 YYNGEE. The CDR3 bases are TGTGCCAGCAGCCCAAGGGGGGGTAATGAAAAACTGTTTTTT. Translated: CASSPRGGNEKLFF. Full variable domain (missing parts from reference TRBV9 and TRBJ1-4): DSGVTQTPKHLITATGQRVTLRCSPRSGDLSVYWYQQSLDQGLQFLIQYYNGEERAKGNILERFSAQQFPDLHSELNLSSLELGDSALYFCASSPRGGNEKLFFGSGTQLSVL.